What follows are 21 T cell receptor beta chains derived from one specimen sequenced in a study of shared clonotypes between healthy human individuals. TCRdb's table, derived via immunoSEQ multiplex PCR, lists solely in-frame clones and lacks some. The table shows some 900,000 clones, with over 75% occurring only once. The sequenced sample was memory CD4+ T cells sorted from blood. Subset given: CD45RA-negative fraction. These receptors all stem from a young man in good health.

This chain links TRBV7-2 with TRBJ2-5; unclear D gene. Germline assignment: CDR1 SGHTA and CDR2 FQGNSA. Deletions cut 5 bases from V and 0 bases from J, with 7 bases between. CDR3 length equals 13 residues. The CDR3 is CASSPYNQETQYF. The CDR3 DNA sequence: TGTGCCAGCAGCCCCTACAACCAAGAGACCCAGTACTTC.

The chain combines TRBV6-1 with TRBJ2-7; perhaps TRBD1 as D (5 bases). The CDR3 is 13 residues long. Between the trimmed V and J ends, which lost 4 bases and 3 bases, there was a span of 10 bases. Germline CDR1 reads MNHNS; CDR2 reads SASEGT. The CDR3 DNA reads TGTGCCAGCAGTGTGACAGCATACTACGAGCAGTACTTC. Protein sequence: CASSVTAYYEQYF.

The rearrangement uses TRBV18 and TRBJ2-5, with D perhaps matching TRBD1 (6 bases). The germline V and J ends were trimmed by 6 bases and 7 bases, with 12 bases remaining between them. This CDR3 spans 12 amino acids. Per the germline V gene, CDR1 is KGHSH and CDR2 is LQKENI. The CDR3 nucleotides are TGTGCCAGCTCCGAGGGGGAGCGGACCCAGTACTTC. This codes for CASSEGERTQYF.

V is TRBV5-1 and J is TRBJ2-5, with D possibly matching TRBD1 (6 bases). The germline V gene has CDR1 SGHRS and CDR2 YFSETQ. The CDR3 consists of 13 residues. The ends were cut back, 5 bases at V and 1 base at J, with 9 bases in the middle. The CDR3 loop reads CASSRDTQETQYF. In nucleotides, the CDR3 is TGCGCCAGCAGTCGGGACACCCAAGAGACCCAGTACTTC.

This chain joins TRBV19 and TRBJ1-4; maybe TRBD1 (6 bases). The CDR3 totals 13 residues. Germline assignment: CDR1 LNHDA and CDR2 SQIVND (reference sequence). Trimming took off 7 bases at V and 7 bases at J, with 13 bases between the two ends. As DNA, the CDR3 is TGTGCCAGTACGGGGGCGACGGTTGAAAAACTGTTTTTT. Translation gives CASTGATVEKLFF.

This clone was counted a single time. This rearrangement joins TRBV7-2 to TRBJ1-2; TRBD1 aligns across 7 bases. This CDR3 is 14 amino acids long. After removal of 3 bases from V and 4 bases from J, the junction contained 5 bases not matched to a gene. Germline V gene data show CDR1 as SGHTA and CDR2 as FQGNSA. CDR3 loop: CASSLYRGGYGYTF. CDR3 coding DNA: TGTGCCAGCAGCTTGTACAGGGGCGGCTATGGCTACACCTTC. Using reference TRBV7-2 and TRBJ1-2 for the parts outside the CDR3, the full variable domain is GAGVSQSPSNKVTEKGKDVELRCDPISGHTALYWYRQSLGQGLEFLIYFQGNSAPDKSGLPSDRFSAERTGGSVSTLTIQRTQQEDSAVYLCASSLYRGGYGYTFGSGTRLTVV.

V and J are TRBV7-2 and TRBJ1-6, with D tentatively TRBD1 (6 bases). Germline loops: CDR1 SGHTA, CDR2 FQGNSA. Trimming took 11 bases from V and 6 from J, leaving 20 bases between them. The CDR3 loop spans 15 amino acids. CDR3 bases: TGTGCCGAGAAGGGGGGCAGGGGAAGTAATTCACCCCTCCACTTT. Its protein product is CAEKGGRGSNSPLHF.

Comments on this clone: The sample contains more than one DNA sequence encoding this CDR3. The chain carries TRBV7-2 and TRBJ2-7, with 11 bases fitting TRBD2. This CDR3 is 14 amino acids long. With V trimmed by 2 bases and J by 4 bases, 1 base remained unmatched. Germline assignment: CDR1 SGHTA and CDR2 FQGNSA. The CDR3 loop is CASSLTSGSYEQYF. The CDR3 DNA follows: TGTGCCAGCAGCTTAACTAGCGGGAGTTACGAGCAGTACTTC. Full variable domain (rest looked up from reference TRBV7-2 and TRBJ2-7): GAGVSQSPSNKVTEKGKDVELRCDPISGHTALYWYRQSLGQGLEFLIYFQGNSAPDKSGLPSDRFSAERTGGSVSTLTIQRTQQEDSAVYLCASSLTSGSYEQYFGPGTRLTVT.

The sample holds a few counts of this clone. The chain recombines TRBV25-1 with TRBJ1-2; 8 bases align to TRBD1. With V trimmed by 8 bases and J by 4 bases, 3 bases remained unmatched. This CDR3 contains 12 residues. In germline, CDR1 is MGHDK, CDR2 SYGVNS. CDR3 protein: CASQDRVYGYTF. CDR3 bases: TGTGCCAGCCAGGACAGGGTCTATGGCTACACCTTC.

The chain couples TRBV18 to TRBJ1-4, with unresolved D. The CDR3 is 14 residues long. With 4 bases removed from V and 6 bases from J, the gap between germline ends came to 12 bases. CDR1 KGHSH and CDR2 LQKENI come from the germline V gene. The chain's CDR3 is CASSHRHVDEKLFF. CDR3 bases: TGTGCCAGCTCACATCGTCATGTAGATGAAAAACTGTTTTTT. The full variable domain, completed using reference TRBV18 and TRBJ1-4, is NAGVMQNPRHLVRRRGQEARLRCSPMKGHSHVYWYRQLPEEGLKFMVYLQKENIIDESGMPKERFSAEFPKEGPSILRIQQVVRGDSAAYFCASSHRHVDEKLFFGSGTQLSVL.

This rearrangement joins TRBV6-1 to TRBJ2-5, with a possible D match to TRBD1 (6 bases). Germline V lookup: CDR1 MNHNS, CDR2 SASEGT. The CDR3 loop spans 14 amino acids. Between the trimmed V and J ends, which lost 4 bases and 5 bases, there was a span of 14 bases. DNA for the CDR3: TGTGCCAGCAGTGGGCCAGGGGCCTGGGAGACCCAGTACTTC. Translated: CASSGPGAWETQYF.

V and J are TRBV7-9 and TRBJ2-7; possibly TRBD2 for D (6 bases). Germline loops: CDR1 SEHNR, CDR2 FQNEAQ (reference sequence). The CDR3 runs to 16 residues. V lost 3 bases, J lost 1 base, and 16 bases lay in between. CDR3 nucleotides: TGTGCCAGCAGCTTCCGTTGGCAAGCGGGTTCCTACGAGCAGTACTTC. Amino acid sequence: CASSFRWQAGSYEQYF.

This clone was seen just once. This sequence joins TRBV28 and TRBJ1-6; D may be TRBD1 (6 bases). This CDR3 contains 17 residues. CDR1 and CDR2 (germline): MDHEN, SYDVKM. The V gene lost 6 bases and the J gene lost 0 bases, with 15 bases spanning the gap. The DNA for the CDR3 is TGTGCCAGCAGCCGCCGGACAGTTAGCTCCTATAATTCACCCCTCCACTTT. The encoded protein is CASSRRTVSSYNSPLHF. Complete variable domain (other parts from reference TRBV28 and TRBJ1-6): DVKVTQSSRYLVKRTGEKVFLECVQDMDHENMFWYRQDPGLGLRLIYFSYDVKMKEKGDIPEGYSVSREKKERFSLILESASTNQTSMYLCASSRRTVSSYNSPLHFGNGTRLTVT.

The chain links TRBV5-8 to TRBJ2-1; TRBD2 matches at 12 bases. CDR1 is SGHTS and CDR2 is YDEGEE in the germline V gene. This CDR3 comprises 17 residues. J was trimmed by 4 bases and V by 4 bases; bases with no gene match: 9. CDR3 bases: TGTGCCAGCAGCGGGGACGGAGGGACTAGCGGGTACAATGAGCAGTTCTTC. Translated, it gives CASSGDGGTSGYNEQFF.

V gene TRBV29-1 combines with J gene TRBJ2-3; D ambiguous. CDR3 length: 11 amino acids. Germline V gene data show CDR1 as SQVTM and CDR2 as ANQGSEA. The V gene lost 3 bases and the J gene lost 6 bases, with 7 bases spanning the gap. The CDR3 DNA reads as TGCAGCGTTGACCCTGCGGATACGCAGTATTTT. This sequence encodes CSVDPADTQYF.

The V and J genes are TRBV4-2 and TRBJ2-1; 12 nucleotides line up with TRBD2. Looked up from germline, CDR1 is LGHNA and CDR2 is YNFKEQ. The trim removed 1 base at V and 12 bases at J, leaving 1 base unmatched. The CDR3 loop spans 13 amino acids. CDR3 sequence reads: CASSQALAGGQFF. The CDR3 nucleotides are TGTGCCAGCAGCCAAGCACTAGCGGGAGGGCAGTTCTTC.

In regard to this clone: A much larger clonotype is one base distant, so this may be a read error. The CDR3 protein is CASSFRGQETQYF. Here the CDR3 DNA reads TGTGCCAGCAGCTTTAGGGGGCAAGAGACCCAGTACTTC. J is TRBJ2-5 and V is TRBV7-8; D perhaps matches TRBD1 (6 bases). With 3 bases removed from V and 2 bases from J, the gap between germline ends came to 7 bases. This CDR3 comprises 13 residues. Germline V CDR1 and CDR2: SGHVS, FQNEAQ.

The chain has TRBV10-3 and TRBJ1-1, with D possibly matching TRBD1 (5 bases). This CDR3 has 15 amino acids. The V gene's germline CDR1 is ENHRY and CDR2 SYGVKD. V lost 2 bases and J 1 base, leaving 11 bases between the germline ends. CDR3 loop: CAISETLGTNTEAFF. The CDR3 bases are TGTGCCATCAGTGAGACTCTGGGGACGAACACTGAAGCTTTCTTT.

The chain is built from TRBV2 and TRBJ2-5, with D possibly being TRBD2 (5 bases). Germline CDR1 and CDR2: SNHLY and FYNNEI. V was cut by 6 bases and J by 7 bases, with 18 bases left in between. This CDR3 comprises 14 residues. CDR3 in DNA: TGTGCCAGCAGGAGGGTAGACGGAAATGGGACCCAGTACTTC. Its translation is CASRRVDGNGTQYF.

The rearrangement joins TRBV6-5 to TRBJ1-2; 7 nucleotides align to TRBD1. Trimming cost V 5 bases and J 7 bases; bases outside gene matches: 4. The CDR3 consists of 12 residues. Germline CDR1 is MNHEY and CDR2 is SVGAGI. In nucleotides, the CDR3 is TGTGCCAGCAGTACAGGGGCAGGTGGCTACACCTTC. It yields the protein CASSTGAGGYTF.

The rearrangement joins TRBV2 to TRBJ1-2; unclear D gene. Germline V gene data show CDR1 as SNHLY and CDR2 as FYNNEI. Deletions cut 2 bases from V and 8 bases from J, with 12 bases between. The CDR3 is 13 residues long. The CDR3 sequence is CASSEHPQIGYTF. The DNA for the CDR3 is TGTGCCAGCAGTGAACACCCACAGATCGGCTACACCTTC.